The 3 T cell receptor beta chains given below trace back to one sample, sequenced in a study of blood T cells in healthy people across ages. Next came a second PCR, run for about 6 to 12 cycles, which used a sample-barcoded 5' primer along with a J-beta primer mix. TCRdb called the 5' RACE reads again in MiXCR, with one record for every CDR3 protein. The sample holds hundreds of thousands of distinct CDR3 sequences, 58% seen once. Sequencing used blood. Receptor source: a man aged 25-40 years in good health.

This clonotype was observed a handful of times. The chain employs TRBV29-1 and TRBJ2-1; tentatively, D is TRBD1 (6 bases). Trimming took 7 bases from V and 9 from J, leaving 19 bases between them. CDR3 length: 13 residues. Germline V gives CDR1 SQVTM, CDR2 ANQGSEA. Written as DNA, the CDR3 is TGCAGCGCCAGACAGGTGGCCACAAGTGAGCAGTTCTTC. Protein sequence: CSARQVATSEQFF.

The chain employs TRBV20-1 and TRBJ2-2; TRBD2 agrees at 11 bases. CDR1 DFQATT and CDR2 SNEGSKA come from the germline V gene (reference sequence). V was pared by 3 bases and J by 2 bases, with 11 bases of the junction left unmatched. This CDR3 has 18 residues. CDR3 loop: CSARGLRGTSGNTGELFF. CDR3 bases: TGCAGTGCTAGGGGGCTCCGGGGGACTAGCGGCAACACCGGGGAGCTGTTTTTT.

V gene TRBV12-3 or TRBV12-4 combines with J gene TRBJ2-1; 15 nucleotides match TRBD2. J lost 7 bases, V lost 2 bases, and 3 bases had no gene match. The CDR3 has 16 amino acids. CDR3 DNA: TGTGCCAGCAGTTTACCCGGACTAGCGGGAGGGAATGAGCAGTTCTTC. Its translation is CASSLPGLAGGNEQFF.